These 3 T cell receptor beta chains came from one sample sequenced in a study of beta chain features in type 1 diabetes. Broader study findings: Among patients with Type 1 diabetes, TCRB CDR3s were moderately but significantly shorter in every one of the four CD4+ subsets.

TCRB transcripts that were expressed got sequenced, as all of the isolated RNA had been reverse transcribed. Profiled with immunoSEQ multiplex PCR; TCRdb holds only in-frame clones, not every one. This table has 300,000 to 400,000 clones, roughly 13% appearing once. Their target antigens are unknown. The sequencing sample was made of naive CD4+ T cells from blood. The receptor source for this set is a woman aged 18-29 years with type 1 diabetes.

The V and J genes are TRBV18 and TRBJ2-7; 8 bases line up with TRBD1. CDR3 length: 15 amino acids. V shed 2 bases, J shed 10 bases, and the junction held 13 bases outside the gene matches. CDR1 and CDR2 from the germline V gene are KGHSH and LQKENI. CDR3 loop: CASSPNGQGDLSQYF. The CDR3, as DNA: TGTGCCAGCTCACCAAACGGACAGGGTGATTTATCCCAGTACTTC.

The chain has TRBV29-1 and TRBJ1-2, with TRBD1 matching over 9 bases. Germline lookup yields CDR1 SQVTM and CDR2 ANQGSEA. Unmatched junction bases numbered 9, after V lost 0 bases and J lost 7 bases. The CDR3 consists of 15 residues. CDR3 protein: CSVEDLGTGSGGYTF. CDR3 nucleotides: TGCAGCGTTGAAGATTTAGGGACAGGGTCCGGTGGCTACACCTTC.

In its sample, this clone was seen a few times. V and J are TRBV5-6 and TRBJ1-1; D may be TRBD1 (5 bases). CDR3 length: 14 residues. Germline V gives CDR1 SGHDT, CDR2 YYEEEE. V was shortened by 4 bases and J by 3 bases, with 13 bases between the two germline ends. This CDR3 is CASSPTIGDTEAFF. CDR3 DNA: TGTGCCAGCAGCCCGACAATAGGGGACACTGAAGCTTTCTTT.